This is a list of T cell receptor beta chains from one sample in a study of blood T cell repertoires in COVID-19. The method was immunoSEQ multiplex PCR; TCRdb's version includes in-frame clones alone and lacks a portion of them. The data hold over 85,000 clones, with about four fifths observed a single time. Sample: peripheral blood. Receptor source: a human donor in a cohort sampled during active COVID-19. Both conserved end residues are part of each CDR3. The D gene is left open where the match is weak. Clone size appears in some rows only: once, few, many, or a class for an expanded clone.

v_call: TRBV4-2; j_call: TRBJ2-1; clone_size: NA; d_call: TRBD2; cdr3_aa: CASSQGPSGGAYEQFF; cdr3_nt: TGTGCCAGCAGCCAAGGACCAAGCGGGGGGGCGTATGAGCAGTTCTTC
v_call: TRBV14; j_call: TRBJ2-7; clone_size: few; d_call: NA; cdr3_aa: CASSQSKGFNEQYF; cdr3_nt: TGTGCCAGCAGCCAAAGTAAGGGGTTCAACGAGCAGTACTTC
v_call: TRBV7-2; j_call: TRBJ1-2; clone_size: NA; d_call: TRBD1; cdr3_aa: CASSGGTGLFGYTF; cdr3_nt: TGTGCCAGCAGCGGGGGGACAGGGCTATTTGGCTACACCTTC
v_call: TRBV3-1/TRBV3-2; j_call: TRBJ2-1; clone_size: NA; d_call: NA; cdr3_aa: CASSQGGGAYNEQFF; cdr3_nt: TGTGCCAGCAGCCAAGGAGGGGGGGCCTACAATGAGCAGTTCTTC
v_call: TRBV5-5; j_call: TRBJ2-1; clone_size: NA; d_call: NA; cdr3_aa: CASSLEWGRDEQFF; cdr3_nt: TGTGCCAGCAGCTTGGAGTGGGGCCGGGATGAGCAGTTCTTC
v_call: TRBV29-1; j_call: TRBJ1-2; clone_size: NA; d_call: NA; cdr3_aa: CSVGRLPNYGYTF; cdr3_nt: TGCAGCGTTGGCCGCCTACCTAACTATGGCTACACCTTC
v_call: TRBV6-5; j_call: TRBJ2-1; clone_size: NA; d_call: TRBD1; cdr3_aa: CASSYSPGQGYNEQFF; cdr3_nt: TGTGCCAGCAGTTACTCCCCGGGACAGGGCTACAATGAGCAGTTCTTC
v_call: TRBV5-5; j_call: TRBJ1-1; clone_size: NA; d_call: TRBD1; cdr3_aa: CASSFSLGTGKENTEAFF; cdr3_nt: TGTGCCAGCAGCTTTAGTCTAGGGACAGGAAAGGAAAACACTGAAGCTTTCTTT
v_call: TRBV27; j_call: TRBJ2-1; clone_size: NA; d_call: NA; cdr3_aa: CASSFFRGLVNEQFF; cdr3_nt: TGTGCCAGCAGTTTTTTTAGGGGTCTAGTGAATGAGCAGTTCTTC
v_call: TRBV7-2; j_call: TRBJ2-7; clone_size: NA; d_call: TRBD2; cdr3_aa: CASTSKGRGGSYEQYF; cdr3_nt: TGTGCCAGCACCTCAAAAGGGCGGGGGGGCTCCTACGAGCAGTACTTC
v_call: TRBV5-1; j_call: TRBJ2-3; clone_size: NA; d_call: TRBD1; cdr3_aa: CASGQGAGGTDTQYF; cdr3_nt: TGCGCCAGCGGTCAGGGGGCCGGGGGCACAGATACGCAGTATTTT
v_call: TRBV5-1; j_call: TRBJ2-6; clone_size: NA; d_call: NA; cdr3_aa: CASSLQSSGANVLTF; cdr3_nt: TGCGCCAGCAGCTTACAAAGCTCTGGGGCCAACGTCCTGACTTTC
v_call: TRBV12-3/TRBV12-4; j_call: TRBJ1-2; clone_size: NA; d_call: TRBD1; cdr3_aa: CASSLGQGYGYTF; cdr3_nt: TGTGCCAGCAGTCTGGGACAGGGCTATGGCTACACCTTC
v_call: TRBV6-5; j_call: TRBJ2-2; clone_size: NA; d_call: TRBD1; cdr3_aa: CASKGTGVAGELFF; cdr3_nt: TGTGCCAGCAAAGGGACAGGGGTGGCCGGGGAGCTGTTTTTT
v_call: TRBV5-1; j_call: TRBJ1-4; clone_size: NA; d_call: NA; cdr3_aa: CASSLAGGTTNEKLFF; cdr3_nt: TGCGCCAGCAGCCTGGCCGGGGGTACAACTAATGAAAAACTGTTTTTT
v_call: TRBV12-3/TRBV12-4; j_call: TRBJ2-5; clone_size: NA; d_call: TRBD2; cdr3_aa: CASSSAGGTQYF; cdr3_nt: TGTGCCAGCAGTTCAGCGGGGGGGACCCAGTACTTC
v_call: TRBV6-5; j_call: TRBJ1-1; clone_size: NA; d_call: NA; cdr3_aa: CASSSGHSQAFF; cdr3_nt: TGTGCCAGCAGTTCGGGACATTCTCAAGCTTTCTTT
v_call: TRBV12-3/TRBV12-4; j_call: TRBJ1-1; clone_size: NA; d_call: NA; cdr3_aa: CASSFLNTEAFF; cdr3_nt: TGTGCCAGCAGTTTCTTGAACACTGAAGCTTTCTTT
v_call: TRBV4-3; j_call: TRBJ2-5; clone_size: NA; d_call: NA; cdr3_aa: CASSHFNQAPQETQYF; cdr3_nt: TGCGCCAGCAGCCACTTTAATCAGGCCCCCCAAGAGACCCAGTACTTC
v_call: TRBV9; j_call: TRBJ2-5; clone_size: NA; d_call: TRBD2; cdr3_aa: CASSGGLARGRLQETQYF; cdr3_nt: TGTGCCAGCAGCGGAGGGTTAGCGCGGGGGAGACTCCAAGAGACCCAGTACTTC
v_call: TRBV18; j_call: TRBJ1-1; clone_size: NA; d_call: NA; cdr3_aa: CASSHGDSEAFF; cdr3_nt: TGTGCCAGCTCACACGGCGACAGTGAAGCTTTCTTT
v_call: TRBV6-5; j_call: TRBJ1-2; clone_size: NA; d_call: NA; cdr3_aa: CASSKTWIYGYTF; cdr3_nt: TGTGCCAGCAGTAAGACTTGGATCTATGGCTACACCTTC
v_call: TRBV7-9; j_call: TRBJ1-3; clone_size: NA; d_call: NA; cdr3_aa: CASSSPTGTSGNTIYF; cdr3_nt: TGTGCCAGCAGCTCCCCGACAGGTACCTCTGGAAACACCATATATTTT
v_call: TRBV4-3; j_call: TRBJ2-3; clone_size: NA; d_call: TRBD2; cdr3_aa: CASSQVAGASTDTQYF; cdr3_nt: TGCGCCAGCAGCCAAGTAGCGGGGGCCAGCACAGATACGCAGTATTTT
v_call: TRBV27; j_call: TRBJ2-6; clone_size: NA; d_call: NA; cdr3_aa: CASRATTGPSGANVLTF; cdr3_nt: TGTGCCAGCAGGGCCACCACAGGGCCCTCTGGGGCCAACGTCCTGACTTTC
v_call: TRBV30; j_call: TRBJ2-5; clone_size: NA; d_call: NA; cdr3_aa: CALDSAGETQYF; cdr3_nt: TGTGCCTTGGACAGTGCGGGAGAGACCCAGTACTTC
v_call: TRBV5-6; j_call: TRBJ1-2; clone_size: once; d_call: NA; cdr3_aa: CASSFPGRLGYGYTF; cdr3_nt: TGTGCCAGCAGCTTCCCAGGGAGGTTGGGGTATGGCTACACCTTC
v_call: TRBV6-5; j_call: TRBJ1-2; clone_size: NA; d_call: NA; cdr3_aa: CASLLVGYTF; cdr3_nt: TGTGCCAGCCTGTTAGTGGGCTACACCTTC
v_call: TRBV6-5; j_call: TRBJ2-7; clone_size: NA; d_call: TRBD2; cdr3_aa: CASSSGGMPYEQYF; cdr3_nt: TGTGCCAGCAGCTCGGGGGGTATGCCCTACGAGCAGTACTTC
v_call: TRBV7-9; j_call: TRBJ2-3; clone_size: NA; d_call: NA; cdr3_aa: CASSLDGLDTQYF; cdr3_nt: TGTGCCAGCAGCTTAGATGGACTAGATACGCAGTATTTT
v_call: TRBV5-1; j_call: TRBJ2-5; clone_size: NA; d_call: NA; cdr3_aa: CASSLVNSEETQYF; cdr3_nt: TGCGCCAGCAGCTTGGTAAATAGCGAAGAGACCCAGTACTTC
v_call: TRBV18; j_call: TRBJ2-3; clone_size: NA; d_call: TRBD1; cdr3_aa: CASSQTGSVTDTQYF; cdr3_nt: TGTGCCAGCTCACAGACAGGGTCAGTAACAGATACGCAGTATTTT
v_call: TRBV7-2; j_call: TRBJ1-6; clone_size: NA; d_call: NA; cdr3_aa: CASSLGAGINSPLHF; cdr3_nt: TGTGCCAGCAGCTTAGGGGCAGGTATTAATTCACCCCTCCACTTT
v_call: TRBV5-4; j_call: TRBJ2-1; clone_size: few; d_call: TRBD1; cdr3_aa: CASSLRQGSLPSQFF; cdr3_nt: TGTGCCAGCAGCTTACGACAGGGATCCCTCCCGTCGCAGTTCTTC
v_call: TRBV5-1; j_call: TRBJ1-1; clone_size: NA; d_call: NA; cdr3_aa: CASSLVGEVTGENTEAFF; cdr3_nt: TGCGCCAGCAGCTTGGTGGGGGAGGTTACAGGAGAGAACACTGAAGCTTTCTTT
v_call: TRBV3-1/TRBV3-2; j_call: TRBJ2-7; clone_size: NA; d_call: TRBD1; cdr3_aa: CASSQDSTDRGGNEQYF; cdr3_nt: TGTGCCAGCAGCCAAGATTCGACGGACAGGGGTGGGAACGAGCAGTACTTC
v_call: TRBV4-2; j_call: TRBJ1-6; clone_size: NA; d_call: TRBD1; cdr3_aa: CASSQADRVRYSPLHF; cdr3_nt: TGTGCCAGCAGCCAAGCGGACAGGGTTCGGTATTCACCCCTCCACTTT
v_call: TRBV9; j_call: TRBJ1-2; clone_size: NA; d_call: NA; cdr3_aa: CASSVDRNYGYTF; cdr3_nt: TGTGCCAGCAGCGTCGACAGAAACTATGGCTACACCTTC
v_call: TRBV15; j_call: TRBJ1-2; clone_size: NA; d_call: NA; cdr3_aa: CATSHGPLRGNYGYTF; cdr3_nt: TGTGCCACCAGCCACGGTCCCTTAAGGGGTAACTATGGCTACACCTTC
v_call: TRBV2; j_call: TRBJ1-3; clone_size: NA; d_call: NA; cdr3_aa: CASSGEGNTIYF; cdr3_nt: TGTGCCAGCAGTGGAGAGGGAAACACCATATATTTT
v_call: TRBV5-1; j_call: TRBJ2-1; clone_size: NA; d_call: NA; cdr3_aa: CASSEDNEQFF; cdr3_nt: TGCGCCAGCAGTGAGGACAATGAGCAGTTCTTC
v_call: TRBV4-1; j_call: TRBJ1-2; clone_size: NA; d_call: NA; cdr3_aa: CASSQGPGFGGAYGYTF; cdr3_nt: TGCGCCAGCAGCCAAGGGCCCGGGTTTGGAGGGGCCTATGGCTACACCTTC
v_call: TRBV24-1; j_call: TRBJ1-5; clone_size: NA; d_call: NA; cdr3_aa: CATSGQGNQPQHF; cdr3_nt: TGTGCCACCAGTGGACAGGGCAATCAGCCCCAGCATTTT
v_call: TRBV4-2; j_call: TRBJ1-4; clone_size: NA; d_call: NA; cdr3_aa: CASSRERETNEKLFF; cdr3_nt: TGTGCCAGCAGCCGTGAACGGGAAACTAATGAAAAACTGTTTTTT
v_call: TRBV19; j_call: TRBJ2-1; clone_size: NA; d_call: NA; cdr3_aa: CASQTHSGGSYNEQFF; cdr3_nt: TGTGCCAGTCAAACACATAGCGGAGGATCCTACAATGAGCAGTTCTTC
v_call: TRBV4-2; j_call: TRBJ2-7; clone_size: NA; d_call: TRBD2; cdr3_aa: CASSPTVLAGGRNEQYF; cdr3_nt: TGTGCCAGCAGCCCCACCGTACTAGCGGGGGGGCGCAACGAGCAGTACTTC
v_call: TRBV19; j_call: TRBJ1-5; clone_size: few; d_call: TRBD1; cdr3_aa: CASSRQGNSNQPQHF; cdr3_nt: TGTGCCAGTAGCAGACAGGGGAATAGCAATCAGCCCCAGCATTTT
v_call: TRBV7-2; j_call: TRBJ2-3; clone_size: NA; d_call: NA; cdr3_aa: CASTRDLSTDTQYF; cdr3_nt: TGTGCCAGCACCCGGGACTTATCCACAGATACGCAGTATTTT
v_call: TRBV6-2/TRBV6-3; j_call: TRBJ2-1; clone_size: NA; d_call: TRBD1; cdr3_aa: CASSSGTGLRYEQFF; cdr3_nt: TGTGCCAGCAGTTCCGGGACAGGGCTCAGGTATGAGCAGTTCTTC
v_call: TRBV25-1; j_call: TRBJ2-7; clone_size: NA; d_call: NA; cdr3_aa: CASSEFQGSLEQYF; cdr3_nt: TGTGCCAGCAGTGAATTCCAGGGCTCCCTCGAGCAGTACTTC
v_call: TRBV5-4; j_call: TRBJ1-2; clone_size: NA; d_call: NA; cdr3_aa: CASSFGVATYTF; cdr3_nt: TGTGCCAGCAGCTTCGGGGTTGCCACCTACACCTTC
v_call: TRBV10-3; j_call: TRBJ1-5; clone_size: NA; d_call: NA; cdr3_aa: CAISEGSGTLPSNQPQHF; cdr3_nt: TGTGCCATCAGTGAGGGGTCAGGCACCCTACCTAGCAATCAGCCCCAGCATTTT
v_call: TRBV5-4; j_call: TRBJ2-1; clone_size: NA; d_call: TRBD2; cdr3_aa: CASSSPAGGLINEQFF; cdr3_nt: TGTGCCAGCAGCTCCCCCGCGGGGGGGCTCATTAATGAGCAGTTCTTC
v_call: TRBV10-3; j_call: TRBJ2-3; clone_size: NA; d_call: NA; cdr3_aa: CAIRIEGSTDTQYF; cdr3_nt: TGTGCCATCAGGATTGAGGGCAGCACAGATACGCAGTATTTT